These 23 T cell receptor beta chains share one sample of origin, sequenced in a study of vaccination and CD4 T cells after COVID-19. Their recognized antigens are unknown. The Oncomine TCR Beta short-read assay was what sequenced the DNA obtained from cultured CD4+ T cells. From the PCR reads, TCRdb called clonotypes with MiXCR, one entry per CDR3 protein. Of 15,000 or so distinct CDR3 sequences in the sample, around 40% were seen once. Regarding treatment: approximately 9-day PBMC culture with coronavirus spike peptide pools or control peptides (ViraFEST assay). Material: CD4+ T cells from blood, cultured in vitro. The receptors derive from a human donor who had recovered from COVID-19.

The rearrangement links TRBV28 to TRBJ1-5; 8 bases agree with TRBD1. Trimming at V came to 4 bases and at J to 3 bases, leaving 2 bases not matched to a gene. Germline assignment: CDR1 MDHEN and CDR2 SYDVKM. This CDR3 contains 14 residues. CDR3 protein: CASSSDRVNQPQHF. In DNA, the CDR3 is TGTGCCAGCAGTTCGGACAGGGTCAATCAGCCCCAGCATTTT.

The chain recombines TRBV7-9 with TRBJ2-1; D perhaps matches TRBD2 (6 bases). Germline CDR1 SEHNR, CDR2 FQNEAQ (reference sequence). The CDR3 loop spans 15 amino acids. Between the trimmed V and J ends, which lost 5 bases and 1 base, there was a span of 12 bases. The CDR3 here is CASSPSGGSYNEQFF. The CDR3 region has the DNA TGTGCCAGCAGCCCGAGCGGAGGGTCCTACAATGAGCAGTTCTTC.

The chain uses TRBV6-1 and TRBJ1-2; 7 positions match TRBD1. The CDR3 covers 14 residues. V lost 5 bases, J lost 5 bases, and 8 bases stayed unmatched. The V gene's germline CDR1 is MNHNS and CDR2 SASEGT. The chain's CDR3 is CASSRGDSAYGYTF. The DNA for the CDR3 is TGTGCCAGCAGTCGAGGGGACAGCGCATATGGCTACACCTTC.

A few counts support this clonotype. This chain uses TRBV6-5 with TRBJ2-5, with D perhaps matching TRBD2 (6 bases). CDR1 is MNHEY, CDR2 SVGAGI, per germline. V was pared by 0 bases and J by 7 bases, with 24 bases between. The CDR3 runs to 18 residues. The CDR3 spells CASSYSSGSGGTGVTQYF. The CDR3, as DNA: TGTGCCAGCAGTTACTCGAGTGGTAGTGGGGGGACCGGGGTGACCCAGTACTTC.

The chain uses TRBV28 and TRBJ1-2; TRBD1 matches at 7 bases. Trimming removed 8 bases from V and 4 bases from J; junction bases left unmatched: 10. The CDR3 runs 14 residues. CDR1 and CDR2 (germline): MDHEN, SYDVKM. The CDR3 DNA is TGTGCCAGCCTCAGGGGGGACCGTAGCTATGGCTACACCTTC. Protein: CASLRGDRSYGYTF.

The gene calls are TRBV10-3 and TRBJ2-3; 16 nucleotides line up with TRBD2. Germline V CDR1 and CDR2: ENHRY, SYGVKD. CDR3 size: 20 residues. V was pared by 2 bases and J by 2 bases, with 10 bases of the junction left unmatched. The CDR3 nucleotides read TGTGCCATCAGTGAGACCCGGGGACTAGCGGGAGGGCCCGACACAGATACGCAGTATTTT. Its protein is CAISETRGLAGGPDTDTQYF.

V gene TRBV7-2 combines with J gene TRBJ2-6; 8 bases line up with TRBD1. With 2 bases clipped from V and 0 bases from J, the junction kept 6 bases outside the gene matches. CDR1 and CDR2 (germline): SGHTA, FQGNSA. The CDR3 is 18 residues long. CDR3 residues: CASSLSRGPLSGANVLTF. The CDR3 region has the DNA TGTGCCAGCAGCTTAAGCAGGGGGCCCCTCTCTGGGGCCAACGTCCTGACTTTC.

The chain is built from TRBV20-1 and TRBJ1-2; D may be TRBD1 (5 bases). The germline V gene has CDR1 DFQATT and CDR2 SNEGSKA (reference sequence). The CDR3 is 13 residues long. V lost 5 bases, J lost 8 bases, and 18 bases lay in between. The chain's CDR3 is CSADVGLGAGYTF. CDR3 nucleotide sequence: TGCAGTGCTGACGTCGGGCTAGGGGCCGGCTACACCTTC.

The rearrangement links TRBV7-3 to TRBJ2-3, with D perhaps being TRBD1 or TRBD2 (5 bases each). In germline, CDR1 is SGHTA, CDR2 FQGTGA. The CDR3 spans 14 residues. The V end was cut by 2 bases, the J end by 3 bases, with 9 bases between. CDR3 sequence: CASSLGGWTDTQYF. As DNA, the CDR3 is TGTGCCAGCAGCTTAGGGGGATGGACAGATACGCAGTATTTT.

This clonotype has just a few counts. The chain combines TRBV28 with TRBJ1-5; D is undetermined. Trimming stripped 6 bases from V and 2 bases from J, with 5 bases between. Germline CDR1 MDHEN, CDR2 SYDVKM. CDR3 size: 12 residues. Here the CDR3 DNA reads TGTGCCAGCAGCGGGGGCAATCAGCCCCAGCATTTT. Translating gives CASSGGNQPQHF.

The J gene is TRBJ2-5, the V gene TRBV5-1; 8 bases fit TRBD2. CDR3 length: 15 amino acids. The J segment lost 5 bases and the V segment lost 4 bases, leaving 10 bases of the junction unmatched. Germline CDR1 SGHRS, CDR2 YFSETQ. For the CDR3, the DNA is TGCGCCAGCAGCCCTGGCAGCGGCGGGGGGGAGACCCAGTACTTC. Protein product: CASSPGSGGGETQYF.

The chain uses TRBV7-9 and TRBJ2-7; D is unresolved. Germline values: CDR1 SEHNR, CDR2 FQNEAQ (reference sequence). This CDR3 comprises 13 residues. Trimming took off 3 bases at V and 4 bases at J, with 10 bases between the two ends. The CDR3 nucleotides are TGTGCCAGCAGCTTTAGTCAGACATACGAGCAGTACTTC. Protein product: CASSFSQTYEQYF.

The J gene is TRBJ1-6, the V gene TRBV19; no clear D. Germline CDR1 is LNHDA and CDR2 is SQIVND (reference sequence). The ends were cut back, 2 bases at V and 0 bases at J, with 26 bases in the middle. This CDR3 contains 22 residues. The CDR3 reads CASSIPPMEVFAVSSYNSPLHF. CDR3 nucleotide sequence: TGTGCCAGTAGTATACCCCCCATGGAGGTATTTGCCGTTAGCTCCTATAATTCACCCCTCCACTTT.

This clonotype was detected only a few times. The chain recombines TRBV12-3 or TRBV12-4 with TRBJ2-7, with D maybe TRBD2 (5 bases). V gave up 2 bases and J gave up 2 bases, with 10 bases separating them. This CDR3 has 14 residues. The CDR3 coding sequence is TGTGCCAGCAGTTTACGGCGGGCCGCCTACGAGCAGTACTTC. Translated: CASSLRRAAYEQYF.

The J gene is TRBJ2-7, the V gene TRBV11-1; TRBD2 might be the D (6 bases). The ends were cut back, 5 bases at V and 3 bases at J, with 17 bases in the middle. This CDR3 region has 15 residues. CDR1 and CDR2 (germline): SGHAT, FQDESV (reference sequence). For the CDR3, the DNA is TGTGCCAGCAGCCCGGCCGGCCTAGCGAACTACGAGCAGTACTTC. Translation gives CASSPAGLANYEQYF.

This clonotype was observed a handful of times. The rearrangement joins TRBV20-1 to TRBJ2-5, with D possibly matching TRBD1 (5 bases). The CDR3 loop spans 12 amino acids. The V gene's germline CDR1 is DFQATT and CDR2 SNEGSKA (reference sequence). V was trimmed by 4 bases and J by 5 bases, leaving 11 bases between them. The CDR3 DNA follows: TGCAGTGCTACAGCCCAGGGTGAGACCCAGTACTTC. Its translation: CSATAQGETQYF.

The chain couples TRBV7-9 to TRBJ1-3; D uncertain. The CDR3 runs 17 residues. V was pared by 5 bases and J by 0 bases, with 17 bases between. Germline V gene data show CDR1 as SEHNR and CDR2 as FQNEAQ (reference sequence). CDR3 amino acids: CASSRPESFSSGNTIYF. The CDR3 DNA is TGTGCCAGCAGCCGCCCCGAGTCCTTCAGCTCTGGAAACACCATATATTTT.

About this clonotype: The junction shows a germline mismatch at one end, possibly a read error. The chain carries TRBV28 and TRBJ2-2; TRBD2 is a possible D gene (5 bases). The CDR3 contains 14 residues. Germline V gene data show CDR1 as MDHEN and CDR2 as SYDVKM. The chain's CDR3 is CASSGGLNTGEPFF. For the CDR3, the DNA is TGTGCCAGCTCCGGTGGGCTAAACACCGGGGAGCCGTTTTTT.

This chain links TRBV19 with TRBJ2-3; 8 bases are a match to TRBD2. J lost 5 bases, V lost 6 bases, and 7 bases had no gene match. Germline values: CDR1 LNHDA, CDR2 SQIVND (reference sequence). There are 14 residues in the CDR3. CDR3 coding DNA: TGTGCCAGTAGAGATGGTAGCGGGAAAGATACGCAGTATTTT. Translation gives CASRDGSGKDTQYF.

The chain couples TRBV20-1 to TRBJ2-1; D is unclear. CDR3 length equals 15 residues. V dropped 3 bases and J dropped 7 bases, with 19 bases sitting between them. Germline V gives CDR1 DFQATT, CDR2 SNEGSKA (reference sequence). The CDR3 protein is CSASKDPGDSNEQFF. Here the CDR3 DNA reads TGCAGTGCTAGTAAGGACCCCGGAGACTCTAATGAGCAGTTCTTC.

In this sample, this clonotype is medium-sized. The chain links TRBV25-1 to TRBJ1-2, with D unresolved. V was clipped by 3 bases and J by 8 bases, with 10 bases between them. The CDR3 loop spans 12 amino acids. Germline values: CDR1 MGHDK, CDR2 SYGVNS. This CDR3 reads CASSDPVAGYTF. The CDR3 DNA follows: TGTGCCAGCAGTGATCCAGTTGCAGGCTACACCTTC.

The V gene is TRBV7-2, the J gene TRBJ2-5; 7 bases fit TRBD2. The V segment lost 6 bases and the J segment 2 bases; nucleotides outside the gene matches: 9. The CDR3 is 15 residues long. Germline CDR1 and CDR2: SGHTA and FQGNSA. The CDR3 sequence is CASSRSGTDQETQYF. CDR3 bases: TGTGCCAGCAGTCGCAGCGGGACCGATCAAGAGACCCAGTACTTC.

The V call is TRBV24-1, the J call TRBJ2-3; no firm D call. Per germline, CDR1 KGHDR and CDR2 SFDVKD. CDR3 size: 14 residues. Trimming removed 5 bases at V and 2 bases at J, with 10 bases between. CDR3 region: CATSVSPSTDTQYF. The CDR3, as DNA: TGTGCCACCAGTGTGAGTCCTTCCACAGATACGCAGTATTTT.